The 20 T cell receptor beta chains below come from one sample, sequenced in a study of post-analysis software for immune sequencing data. Findings and caveats of the study: The study found TRBV5-6, TRBV5-1 and TRBV20-1 among several TRBV segments more frequent in patients than controls.

These TCRs are of unknown antigen specificity. Prepared TCR beta cDNA libraries contained unique molecular identifiers. MiXCR, applied by TCRdb to the PCR reads, yields one record per CDR3 protein. The table shows 350,000 to 500,000 distinct CDR3 sequences, with approximately 39% occurring only once. Sequenced: blood. Source of these receptors: a girl aged 2-15 years with multiple sclerosis.

J is TRBJ2-3 and V is TRBV18, with D unclear. The CDR3 covers 13 residues. The germline CDR1 and CDR2 sequences are KGHSH and LQKENI. Trimming removed 5 bases at V and 0 bases at J, with 6 bases between. The CDR3 nucleotides are TGTGCCAGCTCAAAGGTTAGCACAGATACGCAGTATTTT. It is translated as CASSKVSTDTQYF.

V gene TRBV12-3 or TRBV12-4 combines with J gene TRBJ2-3; no clear D. CDR3 length: 15 amino acids. The V and J ends lost 3 bases and 2 bases respectively, with 12 bases between them. The CDR3 loop reads CASSFAPRPTDTQYF. In DNA form, the CDR3 reads TGTGCCAGCAGTTTTGCGCCCAGACCCACAGATACGCAGTATTTT.

The gene calls are TRBV29-1 and TRBJ2-5; perhaps TRBD2 as D (5 bases). Trimming took 7 bases from V and 4 from J, leaving 10 bases between them. CDR1 is SQVTM and CDR2 is ANQGSEA in the germline V gene. This CDR3 is 11 amino acids long. The CDR3 DNA sequence: TGCAGCGGAGGGAGAGGAGAGACCCAGTACTTC. Translating gives CSGGRGETQYF.

This clonotype was recorded a few times. The rearrangement links TRBV15 to TRBJ2-1; 9 bases fit TRBD1. The DNA end favors TRBJ2-7, so the J call may be wrong. The CDR3 covers 17 residues. The V gene's germline CDR1 is LNHNV and CDR2 YYDKDF (reference sequence). CDR3 region: CATSRQPGQGLYNEQYF. The CDR3 DNA sequence: TGTGCCACCAGCAGACAACCGGGACAGGGCCTCTACAATGAGCAGTACTTC.

V usage is TRBV6-5 and J usage is TRBJ2-4; D gene ambiguous. The CDR3 covers 16 residues. In germline, CDR1 is MNHEY, CDR2 SVGAGI. Trimming shortened V by 5 bases and J by 0 bases, and 14 bases separated the two germline ends. CDR3 bases: TGTGCCAGCAGTCAACACCGGGCCTTAGCCAAAAACATTCAGTACTTC. It codes for CASSQHRALAKNIQYF.

This sequence joins TRBV20-1 and TRBJ1-1, with D tentatively TRBD1 (5 bases). From germline, CDR1 is DFQATT and CDR2 SNEGSKA (reference sequence). CDR3 length: 13 residues. CDR3: CRIGGTLNTEAFF. The CDR3 coding sequence is TGCAGGATCGGGGGAACCTTGAACACTGAAGCTTTCTTT.

This chain joins TRBV12-3 or TRBV12-4 and TRBJ2-5; possibly TRBD1 or TRBD2 for D (7 bases each). The DNA end lines up better with TRBJ2-7; the J call may be wrong. The CDR3 length is 15 residues. As DNA, the CDR3 is TGTGCCAGCACAAGACAGGGAGGGTACTCCTACGAGCAGTACTTC. It is translated as CASTRQGGYSYEQYF.

This clonotype was found a few times. The chain links TRBV29-1 to TRBJ2-7; maybe TRBD2 (5 bases). The CDR3 has 13 amino acids. The germline V and J ends were trimmed by 4 bases and 0 bases, with 10 bases remaining between them. Germline CDR1 is SQVTM and CDR2 is ANQGSEA. The CDR3 here is CSVVEESSYEQYF. In DNA, the CDR3 is TGCAGCGTTGTGGAGGAAAGCTCCTACGAGCAGTACTTC.

V usage is TRBV7-6 and J usage is TRBJ1-1; no definite D call. This CDR3 spans 12 amino acids. Germline V gene lookup returns CDR1 SGHVS and CDR2 FNYEAQ. Deletions cut 5 bases from V and 3 bases from J, with 7 bases between. The chain's CDR3 is CASSQRDTEAFF. Here the CDR3 DNA reads TGTGCCAGCAGCCAAAGGGACACTGAAGCTTTCTTT. Full variable domain (outside the CDR3, taken from reference TRBV7-6 and TRBJ1-1): GAGVSQSPRYKVTKRGQDVALRCDPISGHVSLYWYRQALGQGPEFLTYFNYEAQQDKSGLPNDRFSAERPEGSISTLTIQRTEQRDSAMYRCASSQRDTEAFFGQGTRLTVV.

The genes are TRBV9 and TRBJ2-1, with 8 bases that match TRBD2. CDR1 SGDLS and CDR2 YYNGEE come from the germline V gene. The CDR3 has 15 amino acids. V trimming: 0 bases; J trimming: 3 bases; junction bases outside the gene matches: 2. CDR3 sequence: CASSVGTSFYNEQFF. The CDR3 coding sequence is TGTGCCAGCAGCGTAGGGACTAGCTTCTACAATGAGCAGTTCTTC.

The chain links TRBV6-1 to TRBJ2-7, with 8 bases fitting TRBD2. In germline, CDR1 is MNHNS, CDR2 SASEGT. Unmatched junction bases numbered 10, after V lost 5 bases and J lost 4 bases. CDR3 length: 15 amino acids. The CDR3 DNA follows: TGTGCCAGCAGTAAAGGCGGGGGGCCGAGGTACGAGCAGTACTTC. Residues: CASSKGGGPRYEQYF.

This clonotype was observed a handful of times. The rearrangement joins TRBV20-1 to TRBJ1-4, with 9 bases lining up with TRBD1. Germline V gene lookup returns CDR1 DFQATT and CDR2 SNEGSKA (reference sequence). V dropped 1 base and J dropped 10; count of bases not matched to a gene: 13. The length of the CDR3 is 16 residues. CDR3 coding DNA: TGCAGTGCTAGAGTCGATACCGGGACAGGGTACGGAAAACTGTTTTTT. It encodes CSARVDTGTGYGKLFF.

The table lists this clonotype with a few counts. This chain uses TRBV6-5 with TRBJ2-6; D remains ambiguous. Germline V gene lookup returns CDR1 MNHEY and CDR2 SVGAGI. The CDR3 extends over 14 amino acids. The germline V and J ends were trimmed by 5 bases and 5 bases, with 10 bases remaining between them. CDR3 bases: TGTGCCAGCAGTAAGGGTGTAAGGGCCAACGTCCTGACTTTC. Protein sequence: CASSKGVRANVLTF.

This clonotype was counted between two and nine times. This sequence joins TRBV29-1 and TRBJ2-5; no clear D gene. The CDR3 covers 12 residues. Trimming removed 3 bases at V and 5 bases at J, with 10 bases between. Germline-derived CDR1 and CDR2 are SQVTM and ANQGSEA. CDR3 in amino acids: CSVDGLGETQYF. The CDR3 DNA follows: TGCAGCGTTGATGGCCTTGGGGAGACCCAGTACTTC.

A single count supports this clonotype. This chain joins TRBV9 and TRBJ2-1; perhaps TRBD2 as D (5 bases). Per the germline V gene, CDR1 is SGDLS and CDR2 is YYNGEE. The ends were cut back, 1 base at V and 13 bases at J, with 21 bases in the middle. The CDR3 loop spans 15 amino acids. In DNA, the CDR3 is TGTGCCAGCAGCGTAACGGCGAGGGTCCAGGAGACCCAGTTCTTC. It is translated as CASSVTARVQETQFF.

The genes are TRBV7-8 and TRBJ2-5; D uncertain. Looked up from germline, CDR1 is SGHVS and CDR2 is FQNEAQ. The CDR3 totals 14 residues. Trimming removed 4 bases from V and 1 base from J, with 10 bases in between. The DNA of the CDR3 is TGTGCCAGCAGCTCGTTAGTGGGCCAAGAGACCCAGTACTTC. Residues: CASSSLVGQETQYF.

This rearrangement joins TRBV29-1 to TRBJ2-5; possibly TRBD1 or TRBD2 for D (6 bases each). Germline V lookup: CDR1 SQVTM, CDR2 ANQGSEA. This CDR3 comprises 15 residues. Deletions cut 7 bases from V and 4 bases from J, with 22 bases between. CDR3 region: CSAGRRGRGGETQYF. CDR3 nucleotide sequence: TGCAGCGCGGGGAGACGGGGGCGTGGTGGAGAGACCCAGTACTTC.

The rearrangement links TRBV3-1 to TRBJ1-4; 10 bases fit TRBD1. The ends lost 5 bases at V and 6 bases at J; junction bases unmatched: 6. Germline-derived CDR1 and CDR2 are LGHDT and YNNKEL (reference sequence). This CDR3 is built from 15 residues. The CDR3 spells CASSKRTGGDEKLFF. The CDR3, as DNA: TGTGCCAGCAGCAAAAGGACAGGGGGAGATGAAAAACTGTTTTTT.

The chain joins TRBV5-1 to TRBJ2-7, with D maybe TRBD1 (6 bases). Trimming cost V 2 bases and J 4 bases, with 19 bases left between them. Germline loops: CDR1 SGHRS, CDR2 YFSETQ. The CDR3 length is 16 residues. The CDR3 protein is CASSFGSGIGGYEQYF. CDR3 in DNA: TGCGCCAGCAGCTTCGGCTCGGGGATAGGGGGTTACGAGCAGTACTTC.

This rearrangement joins TRBV20-1 to TRBJ2-1; D is unclear. The V gene lost 0 bases and the J gene lost 2 bases, with 8 bases spanning the gap. CDR1 and CDR2 (germline): DFQATT, SNEGSKA (reference sequence). The length of the CDR3 is 14 residues. The CDR3, as DNA: TGCAGTGCTAGAGATCGGCTAGCCTACAATGAGCAGTTCTTC. Amino acids: CSARDRLAYNEQFF.